The sequence of this T cell receptor beta chain was determined in a study of human T cells and chemical hapten exposure. TCRdb re-derived calls from the RACE reads in MiXCR, one entry per CDR3 protein. The sample includes 40,000 or so distinct CDR3 sequences, 10% of them seen just once. CDR1 and CDR2 from the germline V gene are SGHNT and YENEEA. The germline V and J ends were trimmed by 5 bases and 9 bases, with 17 bases remaining between them. This CDR3 is built from 14 residues. Time point specified: pre-sensitization, week 0. The treatment here: therapeutic diphenylcyclopropenone sensitization with weekly scalp DPC.

The chain has TRBV11-3 and TRBJ2-1, with D perhaps matching TRBD2 (5 bases). The input for sequencing was whole blood, taken in connection with sensitization to the hapten diphenylcyclopropenone (DPC). This sequence was found in a man aged 25 to 40 with alopecia areata. Some clones in this sample may be carry-over from other donors' samples. The CDR3 DNA is TGTGCCAGCAGCCGTAGACCGACCAGCGGTGAGCAGTTCTTC. As protein: CASSRRPTSGEQFF.